Sequencing of this T cell receptor (beta chain) was carried out in a study of Graves' ophthalmopathy and Graves' hyperthyroidism. In the case of this clonotype: Its specificity is unknown.

Regarding the study as a whole: Ophthalmopathy was separated from stable hyperthyroidism by a 13-signature model with roughly 91% sensitivity and around 81% specificity. The model's prediction of ophthalmopathy progression had 70.59% sensitivity and 72% to 85% specificity. Blood was where most expanded thyroid clonotypes above 0.001 frequency also turned up.

Transcripts of RNA were the source for amplifying TCR beta CDR3 regions. First-round RT-PCR employed HTBI primers, with a second-round multiplex PCR after it. TCRdb fed the multiplex PCR reads into MiXCR, producing one record per CDR3 protein. Of 600,000 to 950,000 distinct CDR3 sequences detected, around 40% appear once; the ten largest clones hold 40% to 45%. There are 14 residues in the CDR3. Trimming shortened V by 1 base and J by 1 base, and 8 bases separated the two germline ends. Germline V lookup: CDR1 SGHTA, CDR2 FQGTGA. Sequencing was done on a sample of peripheral blood. J is TRBJ2-7 and V is TRBV7-3; D possibly corresponds to TRBD2 (5 bases). The sequence was obtained from an adult man with Graves' ophthalmopathy. The CDR3 here is CASSLMGASYEQYF. The CDR3 DNA is TGTGCCAGCAGCTTAATGGGAGCGTCCTACGAGCAGTACTTC. Together with reference TRBV7-3 and TRBJ2-7, the CDR3 gives the full variable domain: GAGVSQTPSNKVTEKGKYVELRCDPISGHTALYWYRQSLGQGPEFLIYFQGTGAADDSGLPNDRFFAVRPEGSVSTLKIQRTERGDSAVYLCASSLMGASYEQYFGPGTRLTVT.